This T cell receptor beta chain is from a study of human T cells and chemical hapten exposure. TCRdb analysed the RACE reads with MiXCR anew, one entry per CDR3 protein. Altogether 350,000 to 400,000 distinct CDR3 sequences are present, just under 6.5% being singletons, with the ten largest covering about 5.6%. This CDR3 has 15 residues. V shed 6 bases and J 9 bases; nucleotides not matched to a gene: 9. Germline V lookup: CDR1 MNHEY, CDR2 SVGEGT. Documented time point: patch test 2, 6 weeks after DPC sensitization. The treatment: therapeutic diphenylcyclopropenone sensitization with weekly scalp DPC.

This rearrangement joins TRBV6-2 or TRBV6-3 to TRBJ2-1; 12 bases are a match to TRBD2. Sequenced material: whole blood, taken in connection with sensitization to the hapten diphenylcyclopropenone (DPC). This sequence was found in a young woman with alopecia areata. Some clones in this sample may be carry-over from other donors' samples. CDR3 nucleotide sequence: TGTGCCAGCAGCCCAGCTAGCGGGGGGGCTGGTGAGCAGTTCTTC. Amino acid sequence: CASSPASGGAGEQFF.